One and the same sample provided the 21 T cell receptor beta chains below, sequenced in a study of blood T cell repertoires in COVID-19. TCRdb's table, derived via immunoSEQ multiplex PCR, lists solely in-frame clones and lacks some. The data contain some 230,000 clones, approximately 78% of them seen just once; the ten biggest clones take up approximately 8.4%. The sequencing sample was made of peripheral blood. The receptor set was obtained from an elderly woman with COVID-19, enrolled during active disease.

V and J are TRBV6-5 and TRBJ2-3; D remains ambiguous. CDR3 length: 13 residues. Per the germline V gene, CDR1 is MNHEY and CDR2 is SVGAGI. Trimming shortened V by 6 bases and J by 2 bases, and 9 bases separated the two germline ends. The chain's CDR3 is CASSRTSTDTQYF. DNA of the CDR3: TGTGCCAGCAGCCGCACATCCACAGATACGCAGTATTTT.

The V call is TRBV28, the J call TRBJ2-7; 8 bases align to TRBD2. J lost 2 bases, V lost 9 bases, and 6 bases had no gene match. Per germline, CDR1 MDHEN and CDR2 SYDVKM. The CDR3 totals 13 residues. The CDR3 nucleotides are TGTGCCAGTATAGCGGGACCCACCTACGAGCAGTACTTC. Translated, it gives CASIAGPTYEQYF. Looking up the rest from reference TRBV28 and TRBJ2-7 gives the full variable domain: DVKVTQSSRYLVKRTGEKVFLECVQDMDHENMFWYRQDPGLGLRLIYFSYDVKMKEKGDIPEGYSVSREKKERFSLILESASTNQTSMYLCASIAGPTYEQYFGPGTRLTVT.

This chain uses TRBV25-1 with TRBJ1-2, with TRBD1 matching 9 bases. CDR1 MGHDK and CDR2 SYGVNS come from the germline V gene. The CDR3 is made up of 14 amino acids. With V trimmed by 3 bases and J by 4 bases, 3 bases remained unmatched. CDR3 protein: CASSEDRGGYGYTF. CDR3 nucleotides: TGTGCCAGCAGTGAGGACAGGGGTGGCTATGGCTACACCTTC.

The V gene is TRBV28, the J gene TRBJ1-5; no reliable D call. Trimming left V 7 bases short and J 3 bases short, with 16 bases between. This CDR3 is built from 15 residues. Germline-derived CDR1 and CDR2 are MDHEN and SYDVKM. The chain's CDR3 is CASIRPSGNNQPQHF. The CDR3 nucleotides read TGTGCCAGCATTCGTCCGTCGGGTAACAATCAGCCCCAGCATTTT.

This clone was detected once. V usage is TRBV7-9 and J usage is TRBJ1-2; TRBD1 aligns across 7 bases. Unmatched junction bases numbered 17, after V lost 4 bases and J lost 3 bases. From germline, CDR1 is SEHNR and CDR2 FQNEAQ (reference sequence). There are 18 residues in the CDR3. The CDR3 reads CASSSAYGVTGSDYGYTF. CDR3 bases: TGTGCCAGCAGCTCCGCCTACGGGGTGACAGGGAGCGACTATGGCTACACCTTC.

This chain uses TRBV5-1 with TRBJ1-4; D is uncertain. The germline V and J ends were trimmed by 8 bases and 8 bases, with 19 bases remaining between them. The CDR3 consists of 14 residues. Germline lookup yields CDR1 SGHRS and CDR2 YFSETQ. The DNA of the CDR3 is TGCGCCAGTAGATTTTTTGCTTACGGGGAAAAACTGTTTTTT. Residues: CASRFFAYGEKLFF.

V usage is TRBV19 and J usage is TRBJ2-5, with D tentatively TRBD2 (5 bases). V was cut by 7 bases and J by 7 bases, with 19 bases left in between. In germline, CDR1 is LNHDA, CDR2 SQIVND (reference sequence). The CDR3 spans 14 residues. The CDR3 loop is CASTRGTGSGTQYF. Here the CDR3 DNA reads TGTGCCAGTACACGGGGAACGGGGTCCGGGACCCAGTACTTC.

This clone appeared a single time. This chain uses TRBV28 with TRBJ2-7; 8 nucleotides agree with TRBD2. The CDR3 spans 14 residues. Unmatched junction bases numbered 9, after V lost 6 bases and J lost 5 bases. Germline CDR1 and CDR2: MDHEN and SYDVKM. CDR3 sequence reads: CASSSGGPRDEQYF. The CDR3 DNA reads TGTGCCAGCAGCTCGGGGGGGCCCCGGGACGAGCAGTACTTC.

The chain combines TRBV30 with TRBJ2-5; TRBD2 matches 8 bases. CDR3 length: 17 amino acids. Germline CDR1 is GTSNPN and CDR2 is SVGIG (reference sequence). With 0 bases clipped from V and 1 base from J, the junction kept 10 bases outside the gene matches. The DNA for the CDR3 is TGTGCCTGGAGTGTACTTATTAAGACTAGCGCCCAAGAGACCCAGTACTTC. Translated, it gives CAWSVLIKTSAQETQYF.

J is TRBJ2-2 and V is TRBV4-2, with 10 bases that match TRBD1. Trimming removed 4 bases from V and 7 bases from J; junction bases left unmatched: 9. There are 16 residues in the CDR3. Germline V gene data show CDR1 as LGHNA and CDR2 as YNFKEQ. Here the CDR3 DNA reads TGTGCCAGCAGCCTGGGGGACAGGGGACTAAGCGGGGAGCTGTTTTTT. It is translated as CASSLGDRGLSGELFF.

The chain's CDR3 is CASSYLTGGEQYF. The CDR3 DNA sequence: TGTGCCAGCAGCTATCTAACAGGGGGCGAGCAGTACTTC. The chain is built from TRBV11-3 and TRBJ2-7; 8 positions agree with TRBD1. CDR1 and CDR2 (germline): SGHNT, YENEEA. The CDR3 consists of 13 residues. V lost 4 bases, J lost 6 bases, and 5 bases stayed unmatched.

This clone has just a few counts. The chain has TRBV27 and TRBJ1-5; D might be TRBD1 (5 bases). The V end lost 5 bases, the J end lost 2 bases, and 10 bases lay between the germline ends. In germline, CDR1 is MNHEY, CDR2 SMNVEV (reference sequence). The CDR3 length is 14 residues. CDR3 region: CASSRQGGNQPQHF. CDR3 in DNA: TGTGCCAGCAGTCGTCAGGGCGGCAATCAGCCCCAGCATTTT.

This chain uses TRBV11-3 with TRBJ2-7; tentatively, D is TRBD1 (7 bases). The germline CDR1 and CDR2 sequences are SGHNT and YENEEA. Between the trimmed V and J ends, which lost 5 bases and 6 bases, there was a span of 20 bases. This CDR3 is built from 15 residues. This chain's CDR3 is CASSPTRDRDFEQYF. The CDR3 DNA sequence: TGTGCCAGCAGCCCCACACGCGACAGGGACTTCGAGCAGTACTTC.

This chain joins TRBV27 and TRBJ1-1; TRBD1 matches at 7 bases. There are 12 residues in the CDR3. Germline V lookup: CDR1 MNHEY, CDR2 SMNVEV (reference sequence). Trimming at V came to 9 bases and at J to 7 bases, leaving 8 bases not matched to a gene. CDR3 loop: CASYGTVNEAFF. The CDR3 nucleotides are TGTGCCAGTTATGGGACAGTTAATGAAGCTTTCTTT.

The V and J genes are TRBV18 and TRBJ1-5; unclear D gene. The CDR3 length is 16 residues. With 0 bases removed from V and 1 base from J, the gap between germline ends came to 10 bases. Germline V lookup: CDR1 KGHSH, CDR2 LQKENI. The CDR3 protein is CASSPPVPGSNQPQHF. The DNA for the CDR3 is TGTGCCAGCTCACCACCGGTCCCCGGGAGCAATCAGCCCCAGCATTTT. Full variable domain (remainder filled in from reference TRBV18 and TRBJ1-5): NAGVMQNPRHLVRRRGQEARLRCSPMKGHSHVYWYRQLPEEGLKFMVYLQKENIIDESGMPKERFSAEFPKEGPSILRIQQVVRGDSAAYFCASSPPVPGSNQPQHFGDGTRLSIL.

The chain recombines TRBV19 with TRBJ1-1; 10 nucleotides match TRBD1. The length of the CDR3 is 15 residues. Germline values: CDR1 LNHDA, CDR2 SQIVND (reference sequence). Trimming took 4 bases from V and 6 from J; bases not matched to a gene: 8. The CDR3 bases are TGTGCCAGTAGTACCCGGACAGGGGGAGGGTCTGAAGCTTTCTTT. Translated: CASSTRTGGGSEAFF.

The rearrangement links TRBV1 to TRBJ1-1; the table's TRBD1 call for D was not verified on the DNA. TRBV1 is recorded as a pseudogene. The CDR3 has 15 residues. For the CDR3, the DNA is TGCACCAGCAGCCAAGTGGGACAGAAGAACACTGAAGCTTTCTTT. This translates into CTSSQVGQKNTEAFF.

This chain uses TRBV30 with TRBJ1-2; perhaps TRBD1 as D (5 bases). Looked up from germline, CDR1 is GTSNPN and CDR2 is SVGIG (reference sequence). The CDR3 sequence is 14 residues long. The V end lost 1 base, the J end lost 2 bases, and 11 bases lay between the germline ends. CDR3 protein: CAWSAGHGNYGYTF. CDR3 DNA sequence: TGTGCCTGGAGTGCCGGACACGGAAACTATGGCTACACCTTC. The full variable domain, completed using reference TRBV30 and TRBJ1-2, is SQTIHQWPATLVQPVGSPLSLECTVEGTSNPNLYWYRQAAGRGLQLLFYSVGIGQISSEVPQNLSASRPQDRQFILSSKKLLLSDSGFYLCAWSAGHGNYGYTFGSGTRLTVV.

CDR3 protein: CASSVEDRNTEAFF. CDR3 DNA sequence: TGTGCCAGCAGCGTAGAAGACAGGAACACTGAAGCTTTCTTT. This rearrangement joins TRBV9 to TRBJ1-1; the D gene is possibly TRBD1 (5 bases). CDR1 SGDLS and CDR2 YYNGEE come from the germline V gene. There are 14 residues in the CDR3. Trimming took 0 bases from V and 1 from J, leaving 7 bases between them. Filled out from reference TRBV9 and TRBJ1-1, the complete variable domain reads DSGVTQTPKHLITATGQRVTLRCSPRSGDLSVYWYQQSLDQGLQFLIQYYNGEERAKGNILERFSAQQFPDLHSELNLSSLELGDSALYFCASSVEDRNTEAFFGQGTRLTVV.

The chain couples TRBV9 to TRBJ1-3, with D possibly being TRBD1 (5 bases). This CDR3 is 16 amino acids long. Trimming pared 0 bases from V and 1 base from J, leaving 11 bases between. Germline V gene sequence: CDR1 SGDLS, CDR2 YYNGEE. The CDR3 DNA reads as TGTGCCAGCAGCGTAGATGGCAGGGTTTCTGGAAACACCATATATTTT. It specifies CASSVDGRVSGNTIYF. The complete variable domain, with remaining parts taken from reference TRBV9 and TRBJ1-3, reads DSGVTQTPKHLITATGQRVTLRCSPRSGDLSVYWYQQSLDQGLQFLIQYYNGEERAKGNILERFSAQQFPDLHSELNLSSLELGDSALYFCASSVDGRVSGNTIYFGEGSWLTVV.

The V call is TRBV21-1, the J call TRBJ1-5; the table names TRBD1, a call not compared with the DNA. TRBV21-1 is labeled a pseudogene. This CDR3 is 16 amino acids long. The CDR3 loop is CASSGRNQGGNQPQHF. The CDR3 DNA reads as TGTGCCAGCAGCGGGCGTAATCAGGGGGGCAATCAGCCCCAGCATTTT.